This T cell receptor beta chain derives from a study of somatic mutations in cytotoxic T cells in rheumatoid arthritis (dated by TCRdb to 2015 to 2018). Background for the entire study: Peripheral blood (approximately 30 ml EDTA) was collected from patients immediately after diagnosis and before any treatment began. Sorted V beta1+ cells also underwent TCRB sequencing, and some V beta antibody-stained T-cell populations were flow-sorted at nearly 100% purity on a FACSAria II or Sony SH800. To characterize clonality, the study used TCRB deep sequencing while asking whether somatic mutations are carried by expanded CD8+ T-cell clones in newly diagnosed, untreated rheumatoid arthritis. TCRB deep sequencing was performed for about 70 rheumatoid arthritis patients and 20 healthy controls. The median ages of the patient and control groups were essentially identical.

The investigation overall reported the following: It was unknown which antigens the expanded CD8+ clones targeted, and their absence from virus-specific databases did not exclude viral specificity. Several identical CD8+ TCRB sequences were found in both blood and synovial fluid, and in 8 of 65 patients the largest CD8+ clone exceeded 20% of CD8+ cells. An increase of CD8+ clonality with age was seen in patients (Spearman r of about 0.45) but not in healthy controls. There was no significant difference in CD8+ T-cell clonality between rheumatoid arthritis patients and age-matched healthy controls.

This clone occurred once. Its binding antigen is unknown. No much larger clonotype is one base removed from it; base qualities were not supplied. Positive magnetic bead selection on an AutoMACS was used to isolate CD4+ and CD8+ cells, with flow cytometry used to check purity. Clonal expansions were first screened by flow cytometry with a TCR V beta antibody panel, then characterized by TCRB deep sequencing of sorted CD8+ fractions. Peripheral blood mononuclear cells were obtained using density gradient separation with Ficoll-Paque PLUS. Nucleospin Tissue or Tissue XS kits were used to extract DNA from CD4-enriched, CD8-enriched or PBMC samples, and a Qubit 2.0 fluorometer was used for quantification. The immunoSEQ assay was applied to genomic DNA for TCRB CDR3 sequencing. Per the authors' processing: Only a few patient CD8+ clones larger than 1% matched published virus-specific TCRB sequences when compared against them. The analyses included only productive TCRB rearrangements. Clonality was expressed as a Shannon entropy-based productive clonality index, with each clone defined by a unique TCRB CDR3 sequence. The template counts of each clone relative to the total templates per sample were used to calculate repertoire overlap between two samples. V-gene usage measured by flow cytometry correlated with TCRB sequencing V-gene usage, with a Spearman r of about 0.61. The table comes from immuneACCESS by way of TCRdb, which keeps in-frame sequences with V and J called. Part of the clones is missing from these tables; in studies checked, under half for an unresolved V gene and the rest for unknown reasons. V, J and clone size reflect that table, while D and trimming were determined from the DNA. The table for this sample lists tens of thousands of clones; approximately 86% of them were counted only once. The top ten constitute around 10% of the sample.

The clonotype was recovered from an adult with rheumatoid arthritis. Sequencing was performed on CD8+ T cells sorted from blood.

The CDR3 reads as follows: CASSAGQSLSYEQYF. The sequenced DNA: TGCGCCAGCAGTGCAGGGCAGAGTCTGTCCTACGAGCAGTACTTC. The chain links TRBV10-2 with TRBJ2-7; a tentative D match to TRBD1 spans 5 bases. Trimming costs V 4 bases and J 1 base, and their ends lie 14 bases apart. Inclusive of the bounding cysteine and phenylalanine, the CDR3 is 15 residues long. CDR3 DNA is the only sequence kept; it has 45 bases, read in frame from the first base. Taken from the germline V gene, the CDR1 and CDR2 loops are WSHSY and SAAADI.